These 9 T cell receptor beta chains came from one sample sequenced in a study of blood T cell repertoires in COVID-19. Produced via immunoSEQ multiplex PCR; TCRdb's table is partial and in-frame only. The table records approximately 50,000 clones, approximately 82% of them present only once. Sequencing was done on a sample of PBMCs or T cells enriched from blood (not recorded which). The receptors here all came from a woman in her 50s with acute COVID-19.

The chain recombines TRBV27 with TRBJ2-7; 7 bases align to TRBD1. With 2 bases clipped from V and 2 bases from J, the junction kept 6 bases outside the gene matches. Germline values: CDR1 MNHEY, CDR2 SMNVEV (reference sequence). This CDR3 spans 15 amino acids. DNA of the CDR3: TGTGCCAGCAGTTTAAAGGGACAGAGTCCCTACGAGCAGTACTTC. Translating it yields CASSLKGQSPYEQYF.

The rearrangement links TRBV13 to TRBJ1-6; D unresolved. The germline V and J ends were trimmed by 0 bases and 10 bases, with 10 bases remaining between them. Germline V gene sequence: CDR1 PRHDT, CDR2 FYEKMQ (reference sequence). CDR3 size: 14 residues. CDR3 sequence: CASSLGREGSPLHF. The DNA for the CDR3 is TGTGCCAGCAGCTTAGGACGGGAAGGATCACCCCTCCACTTT.

This clone was detected only a few times. The chain links TRBV3-1 (or the pseudogene TRBV3-2) to TRBJ1-5; D is perhaps TRBD1 (6 bases). Germline values: CDR1 LGHDT, CDR2 YNNKEL (reference sequence). Trimming pared 0 bases from V and 4 bases from J, leaving 13 bases between. The CDR3 length is 16 residues. The CDR3 DNA follows: TGTGCCAGCAGCCAAGAGGGGGGGGGCCGGAATCAGCCCCAGCATTTT. Translated: CASSQEGGGRNQPQHF.

The V call is TRBV11-2, the J call TRBJ2-3; no clear D. V was trimmed by 3 bases and J by 1 base, leaving 17 bases between them. The length of the CDR3 is 17 residues. CDR1 is SGHAT, CDR2 FQNNGV, per germline. In DNA, the CDR3 is TGTGCCAGCAGCTTCCCCCCTCGAGCCCTTGGCACAGATACGCAGTATTTT. It yields the protein CASSFPPRALGTDTQYF. Based on the CDR3 plus reference TRBV11-2 and TRBJ2-3, the full variable domain is EAGVAQSPRYKIIEKRQSVAFWCNPISGHATLYWYQQILGQGPKLLIQFQNNGVVDDSQLPKDRFSAERLKGVDSTLKIQPAKLEDSAVYLCASSFPPRALGTDTQYFGPGTRLTVL.

The V gene is TRBV30, the J gene TRBJ1-1, with unresolved D. The CDR3 is 12 amino acids. Trimming left V 1 base short and J 1 base short, with 4 bases between. Germline V CDR1 and CDR2: GTSNPN, SVGIG (reference sequence). The CDR3 spells CAWSGQNTEAFF. The CDR3 DNA reads TGTGCCTGGAGTGGACAGAACACTGAAGCTTTCTTT.

This chain links TRBV6-5 with TRBJ2-7; the D is unclear. V lost 6 bases, J lost 4 bases, and 13 bases lay in between. The germline V gene has CDR1 MNHEY and CDR2 SVGAGI. The CDR3 has 13 residues. CDR3 DNA: TGTGCCAGCAGGACTCCAAGTGGGTACGAGCAGTACTTC. It is translated as CASRTPSGYEQYF.

This chain uses TRBV2 with TRBJ2-5; D not resolved. The CDR3 is made up of 13 amino acids. Germline-derived CDR1 and CDR2 are SNHLY and FYNNEI. V gave up 1 base and J gave up 5 bases, with 8 bases separating them. CDR3 sequence (DNA): TGTGCCAGCAGTGAAGGTCCGAGGGAGACCCAGTACTTC. Amino acid sequence: CASSEGPRETQYF.

The rearrangement joins TRBV30 to TRBJ2-1; D not resolved. CDR1 GTSNPN and CDR2 SVGIG come from the germline V gene (reference sequence). Between the trimmed V and J ends, which lost 2 bases and 6 bases, there was a span of 5 bases. The CDR3 sequence is 11 residues long. The CDR3 spells CAWSSGNEQFF. The CDR3 coding sequence is TGTGCCTGGAGTTCGGGCAATGAGCAGTTCTTC. The full variable domain, completed using reference TRBV30 and TRBJ2-1, is SQTIHQWPATLVQPVGSPLSLECTVEGTSNPNLYWYRQAAGRGLQLLFYSVGIGQISSEVPQNLSASRPQDRQFILSSKKLLLSDSGFYLCAWSSGNEQFFGPGTRLTVL.

This clone was seen a single time. CDR3 residues: CASSPGHQKVSNYGYTF. The CDR3 region has the DNA TGTGCCAGCTCACCAGGGCACCAGAAGGTATCTAACTATGGCTACACCTTC. The V gene is TRBV18, the J gene TRBJ1-2, with D uncertain. The CDR3 extends over 17 amino acids. Germline V gene sequence: CDR1 KGHSH, CDR2 LQKENI. The V and J ends lost 2 bases and 0 bases respectively, with 16 bases between them.